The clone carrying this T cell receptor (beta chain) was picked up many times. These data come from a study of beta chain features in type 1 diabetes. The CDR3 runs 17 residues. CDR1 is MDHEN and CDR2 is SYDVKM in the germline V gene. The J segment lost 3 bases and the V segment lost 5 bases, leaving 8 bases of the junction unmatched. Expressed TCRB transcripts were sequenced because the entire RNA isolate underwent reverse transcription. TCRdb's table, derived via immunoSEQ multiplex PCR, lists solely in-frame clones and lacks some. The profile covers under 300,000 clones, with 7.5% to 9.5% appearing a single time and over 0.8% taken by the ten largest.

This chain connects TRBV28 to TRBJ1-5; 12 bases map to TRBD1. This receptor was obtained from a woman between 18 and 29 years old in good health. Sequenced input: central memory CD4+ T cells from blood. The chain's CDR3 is CASSQFRDRGLNQPQHF. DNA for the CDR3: TGTGCCAGCAGTCAATTCCGGGACAGGGGGCTCAATCAGCCCCAGCATTTT.